Each of the 8 T cell receptor beta chains below was sequenced from the same sample in a study of blood T cell repertoires in COVID-19. Sequencing was performed with immunoSEQ multiplex PCR; in TCRdb, only in-frame clones are kept and a portion is missing. The sample has under 100,000 clones, 65% to 85% seen once. Sequenced material: peripheral blood. Source of these receptors: a man older than 75 with active or convalescent COVID-19.

The chain employs TRBV7-9 and TRBJ2-7; maybe TRBD2 (5 bases). V lost 5 bases to trimming and J lost 2 bases, with 16 bases between them. The CDR3 is made up of 15 amino acids. Germline V gene lookup returns CDR1 SEHNR and CDR2 FQNEAQ (reference sequence). CDR3 sequence reads: CASSRPGTGTYEQYF. The CDR3 coding sequence is TGTGCCAGCAGCCGACCCGGCACGGGGACCTACGAGCAGTACTTC.

This clone was counted a single time. This chain uses TRBV4-1 with TRBJ2-5; 10 nucleotides align to TRBD2. Germline lookup yields CDR1 MGHRA and CDR2 YSYEKL. J gave up 4 bases and V 0 bases, and 8 bases lay outside the gene matches. CDR3 length: 17 residues. CDR3 sequence (DNA): TGCGCCAGCAGCCAAGATCCCCAGCGGGGGGGCCGAGAGACCCAGTACTTC. Translated: CASSQDPQRGGRETQYF.

In its sample, this clone was seen once. This rearrangement joins TRBV5-6 to TRBJ2-3, with 11 nucleotides matching TRBD2. With 2 bases clipped from V and 8 bases from J, the junction kept 16 bases outside the gene matches. The CDR3 extends over 18 amino acids. The germline CDR1 and CDR2 sequences are SGHDT and YYEEEE. The CDR3 nucleotides read TGTGCCAGCAGCTTAGAGGTTCTAGCGGGGGGTCCCTCCGGTACGCAGTATTTT. The encoded protein is CASSLEVLAGGPSGTQYF.

There are a few counts of this clone. This chain connects TRBV6-2 or TRBV6-3 to TRBJ1-2, with TRBD1 as a possible D gene (6 bases). The CDR3 has 14 amino acids. Germline V gives CDR1 MNHEY, CDR2 SVGEGT. V lost 5 bases and J 3 bases, leaving 13 bases between the germline ends. In nucleotides, the CDR3 is TGTGCCAGCAGTCCGCACAGGGATTACTATGGCTACACCTTC. Translating gives CASSPHRDYYGYTF.

The table lists this clone with a count of one. V and J are TRBV19 and TRBJ2-5, with D perhaps TRBD2 (5 bases). Germline assignment: CDR1 LNHDA and CDR2 SQIVND (reference sequence). There are 12 residues in the CDR3. V lost 5 bases to trimming and J lost 2 bases, with 6 bases between them. The CDR3 is CASSGLQETQYF. CDR3 sequence (DNA): TGTGCCAGTAGTGGACTTCAAGAGACCCAGTACTTC.

This sequence joins TRBV7-2 and TRBJ2-7, with 8 nucleotides matching TRBD1. CDR1 SGHTA and CDR2 FQGNSA come from the germline V gene. J was trimmed by 2 bases and V by 3 bases; bases with no gene match: 3. The CDR3 is made up of 14 amino acids. CDR3 in amino acids: CASSFQGAPYEQYF. For the CDR3, the DNA is TGTGCCAGCAGCTTTCAGGGGGCACCCTACGAGCAGTACTTC.

V usage is TRBV5-1 and J usage is TRBJ1-1; D might be TRBD1 (5 bases). The CDR3 extends over 15 amino acids. Trimming cost V 2 bases and J 0 bases, with 11 bases left between them. Germline V gene data show CDR1 as SGHRS and CDR2 as YFSETQ. DNA of the CDR3: TGCGCCAGCAGCTTTCGCGGGGGGTTGAACACTGAAGCTTTCTTT. Protein product: CASSFRGGLNTEAFF.

This CDR3 reads CSVVGPIHEQYF. The CDR3 DNA sequence: TGCAGCGTTGTTGGGCCTATTCACGAGCAGTACTTC. V and J are TRBV29-1 and TRBJ2-7; no clear D. The CDR3 has 12 residues. Germline CDR1 SQVTM, CDR2 ANQGSEA. The V end lost 4 bases, the J end lost 5 bases, and 12 bases lay between the germline ends.